This record concerns one T cell receptor beta chain sequence. TCRdb's copy holds only in-frame clones and misses some; the assay was immunoSEQ multiplex PCR. This sample has roughly 14,000 clones, with around 80% found just once. This record belongs to a study of circulating and synovial CD4+ cells in juvenile arthritis. This TCR came from a human patient with juvenile idiopathic arthritis. Some clones in this sample may be carry-over from other donors' samples. The sample consisted of CD4+ T cells from synovial fluid.

The CDR3 DNA is TGCGCCAGCAGCCACCGGGACAGTGCTTTGATGAACACTGAAGCTTTCTTT. This codes for CASSHRDSALMNTEAFF. The chain couples TRBV4-1 to TRBJ1-1, with 7 bases matching TRBD1. The germline V gene encodes CDR1 MGHRA and CDR2 YSYEKL. The CDR3 runs to 17 residues. The V gene end was trimmed by 3 bases and the J gene end by 0 bases; junction bases not matched to a gene: 10.